This T cell receptor (beta chain) was found in a study of blood T cell repertoires in COVID-19. In the study overall: The United States, Italy and Spain were the sources of the acute and convalescent COVID-19 samples. PBMCs, B-cell-depleted T cells, or T cells provided the cDNA or gDNA that made up the material.

Germline trimming cut 2 bases from V and 8 bases from J; bases unmatched to any gene: 4. CDR1 and CDR2 from the germline V gene are LGHNA and YSLEER. There are 14 residues in the CDR3. As processed by the authors: Amplification with reference gene primers provided the estimates of nucleated cell counts. Sequenced by immunoSEQ multiplex PCR; TCRdb stores in-frame clones only, minus some. That table supplies the V and J calls and clone size; D and trimming were determined from the DNA. The data show about 130,000 clones, around 85% seen once. The V and J genes are TRBV4-3 and TRBJ1-4; TRBD1 matches 8 bases. Sample: peripheral blood. This sequence originates from a human donor in a cohort sampled during active COVID-19. The CDR3 reads CASSQQTGDEKLFF. In DNA form, the CDR3 reads TGCGCCAGCAGCCAACAGACAGGGGACGAAAAACTGTTTTTT.